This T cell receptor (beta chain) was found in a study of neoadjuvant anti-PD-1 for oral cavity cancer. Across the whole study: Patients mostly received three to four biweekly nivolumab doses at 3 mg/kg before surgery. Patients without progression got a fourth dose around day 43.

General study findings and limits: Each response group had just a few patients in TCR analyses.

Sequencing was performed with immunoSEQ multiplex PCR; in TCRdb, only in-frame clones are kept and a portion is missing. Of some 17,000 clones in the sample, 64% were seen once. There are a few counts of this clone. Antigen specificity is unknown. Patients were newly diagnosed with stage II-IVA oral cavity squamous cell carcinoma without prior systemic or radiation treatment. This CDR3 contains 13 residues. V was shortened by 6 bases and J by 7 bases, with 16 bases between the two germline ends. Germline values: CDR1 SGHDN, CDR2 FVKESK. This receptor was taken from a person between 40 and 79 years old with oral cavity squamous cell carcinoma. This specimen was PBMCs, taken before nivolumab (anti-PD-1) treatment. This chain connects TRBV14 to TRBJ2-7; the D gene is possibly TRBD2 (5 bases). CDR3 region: CASRPSGVGEQYF. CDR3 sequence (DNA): TGTGCCAGCAGACCAAGCGGAGTGGGGGAGCAGTACTTC.